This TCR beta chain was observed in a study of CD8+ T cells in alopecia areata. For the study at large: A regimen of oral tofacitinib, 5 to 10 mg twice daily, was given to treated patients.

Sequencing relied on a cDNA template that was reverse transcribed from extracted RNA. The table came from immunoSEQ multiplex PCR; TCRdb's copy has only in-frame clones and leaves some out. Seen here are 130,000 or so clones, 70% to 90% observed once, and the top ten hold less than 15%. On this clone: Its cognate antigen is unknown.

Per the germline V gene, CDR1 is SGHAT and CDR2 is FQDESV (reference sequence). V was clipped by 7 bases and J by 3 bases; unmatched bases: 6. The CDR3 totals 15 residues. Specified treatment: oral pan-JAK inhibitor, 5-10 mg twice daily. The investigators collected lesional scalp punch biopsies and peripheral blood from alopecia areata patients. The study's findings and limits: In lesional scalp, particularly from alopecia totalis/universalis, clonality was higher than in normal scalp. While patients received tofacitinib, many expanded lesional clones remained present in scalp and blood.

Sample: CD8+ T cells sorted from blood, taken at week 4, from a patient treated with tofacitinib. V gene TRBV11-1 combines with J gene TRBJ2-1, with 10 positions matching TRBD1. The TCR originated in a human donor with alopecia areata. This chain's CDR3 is CASNPGQGYYNEQFF. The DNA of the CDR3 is TGTGCCAGCAACCCGGGACAGGGGTACTACAATGAGCAGTTCTTC.